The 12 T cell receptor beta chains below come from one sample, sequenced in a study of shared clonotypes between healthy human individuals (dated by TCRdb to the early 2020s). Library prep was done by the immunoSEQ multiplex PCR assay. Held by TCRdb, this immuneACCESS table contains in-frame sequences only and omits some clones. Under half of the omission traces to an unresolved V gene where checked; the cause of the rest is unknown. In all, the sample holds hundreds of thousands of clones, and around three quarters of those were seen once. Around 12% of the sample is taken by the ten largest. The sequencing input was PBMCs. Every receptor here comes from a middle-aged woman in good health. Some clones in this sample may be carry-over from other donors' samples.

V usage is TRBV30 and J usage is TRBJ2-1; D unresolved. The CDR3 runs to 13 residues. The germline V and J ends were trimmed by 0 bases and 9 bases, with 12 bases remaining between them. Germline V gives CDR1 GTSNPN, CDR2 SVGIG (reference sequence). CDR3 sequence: CAWSVRDLSEQFF. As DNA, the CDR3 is TGTGCCTGGAGTGTTAGAGATCTTTCTGAGCAGTTCTTC.

In DNA form, the CDR3 reads TGTGCCAGCAGTGACACCGACAGGTCAGCAGGAGCTTTCTTT. Amino acid sequence: CASSDTDRSAGAFF. This sequence joins TRBV6-1 and TRBJ1-1; tentative D call: TRBD1 (6 bases). Trimming removed 3 bases at V and 10 bases at J, with 18 bases between. Germline assignment: CDR1 MNHNS and CDR2 SASEGT. The CDR3 length is 14 residues.

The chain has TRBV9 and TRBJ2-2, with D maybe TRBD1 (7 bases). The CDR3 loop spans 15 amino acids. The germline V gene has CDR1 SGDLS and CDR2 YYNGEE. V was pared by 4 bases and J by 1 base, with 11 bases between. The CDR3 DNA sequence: TGTGCCAGCAGCTCCCAGGGGGGGAACACCGGGGAGCTGTTTTTT. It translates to CASSSQGGNTGELFF. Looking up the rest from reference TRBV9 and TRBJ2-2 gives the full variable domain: DSGVTQTPKHLITATGQRVTLRCSPRSGDLSVYWYQQSLDQGLQFLIQYYNGEERAKGNILERFSAQQFPDLHSELNLSSLELGDSALYFCASSSQGGNTGELFFGEGSRLTVL.

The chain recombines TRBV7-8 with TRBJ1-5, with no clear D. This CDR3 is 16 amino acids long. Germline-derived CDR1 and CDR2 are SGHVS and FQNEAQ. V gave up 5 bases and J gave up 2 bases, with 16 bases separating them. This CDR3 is CASSPFEEEGNQPQHF. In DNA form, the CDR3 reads TGTGCCAGCAGCCCCTTTGAGGAAGAGGGCAATCAGCCCCAGCATTTT. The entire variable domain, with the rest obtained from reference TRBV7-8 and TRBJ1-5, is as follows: GAGVSQSPRYKVAKRGQDVALRCDPISGHVSLFWYQQALGQGPEFLTYFQNEAQLDKSGLPSDRFFAERPEGSVSTLKIQRTQQEDSAVYLCASSPFEEEGNQPQHFGDGTRLSIL.

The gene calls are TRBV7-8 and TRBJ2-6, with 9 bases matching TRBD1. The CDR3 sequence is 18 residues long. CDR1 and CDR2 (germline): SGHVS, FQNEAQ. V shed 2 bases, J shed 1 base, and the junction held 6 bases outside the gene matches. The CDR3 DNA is TGTGCCAGCAGCTTAAGGGACAGGGTCGCATCTGGGGCCAACGTCCTGACTTTC. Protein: CASSLRDRVASGANVLTF.

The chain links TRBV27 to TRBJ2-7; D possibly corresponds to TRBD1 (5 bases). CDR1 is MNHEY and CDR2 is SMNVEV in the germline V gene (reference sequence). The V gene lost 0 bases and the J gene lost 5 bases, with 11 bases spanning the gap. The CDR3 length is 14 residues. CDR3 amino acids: CASSLSKAGHEQYF. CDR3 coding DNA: TGTGCCAGCAGTTTATCGAAGGCAGGGCACGAGCAGTACTTC.

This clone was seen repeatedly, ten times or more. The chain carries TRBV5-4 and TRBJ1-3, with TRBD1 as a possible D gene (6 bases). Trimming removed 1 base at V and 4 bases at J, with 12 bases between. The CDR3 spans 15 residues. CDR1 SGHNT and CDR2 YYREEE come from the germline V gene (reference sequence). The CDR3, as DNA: TGTGCCAGCAGCTTGATGGGGGGGCGCGGAAACACCATATATTTT. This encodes CASSLMGGRGNTIYF.

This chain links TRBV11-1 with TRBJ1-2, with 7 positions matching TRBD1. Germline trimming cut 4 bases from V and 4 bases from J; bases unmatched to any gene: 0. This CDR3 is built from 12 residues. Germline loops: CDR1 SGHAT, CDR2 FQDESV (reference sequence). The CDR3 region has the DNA TGTGCCAGCAGCTACAGGGGCTATGGCTACACCTTC. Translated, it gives CASSYRGYGYTF.

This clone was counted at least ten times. The CDR3, as DNA: TGCGCCAGCAGCCAAACACTAGCCCTTGCGGACTACGAGCAGTACTTC. Translated: CASSQTLALADYEQYF. The rearrangement uses TRBV4-1 and TRBJ2-7; D is perhaps TRBD2 (6 bases). With 2 bases removed from V and 3 bases from J, the gap between germline ends came to 17 bases. CDR3 size: 16 residues. Germline V gene lookup returns CDR1 MGHRA and CDR2 YSYEKL.

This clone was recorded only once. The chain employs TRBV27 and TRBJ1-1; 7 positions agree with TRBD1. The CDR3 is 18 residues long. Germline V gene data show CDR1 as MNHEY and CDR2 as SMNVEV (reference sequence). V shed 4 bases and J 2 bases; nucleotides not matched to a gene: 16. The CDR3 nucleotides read TGTGCCAGCAGTTCACCATTCCCCCCGGGACAGCTCAACACTGAAGCTTTCTTT. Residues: CASSSPFPPGQLNTEAFF.

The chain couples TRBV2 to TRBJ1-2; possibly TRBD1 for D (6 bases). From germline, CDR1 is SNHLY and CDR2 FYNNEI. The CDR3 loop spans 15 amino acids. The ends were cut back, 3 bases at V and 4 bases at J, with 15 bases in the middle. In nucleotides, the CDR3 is TGTGCCAGCAGTGAGGCCGTGGGACAACGCTATGGCTACACCTTC. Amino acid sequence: CASSEAVGQRYGYTF.

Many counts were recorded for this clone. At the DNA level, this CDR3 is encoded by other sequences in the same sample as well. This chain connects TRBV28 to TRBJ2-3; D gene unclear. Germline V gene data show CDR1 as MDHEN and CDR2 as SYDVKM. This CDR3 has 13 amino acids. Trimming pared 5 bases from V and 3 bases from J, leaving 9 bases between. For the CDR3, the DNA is TGTGCCAGCAGTGCCCCTAATACAGATACGCAGTATTTT. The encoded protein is CASSAPNTDTQYF. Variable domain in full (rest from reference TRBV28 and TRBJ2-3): DVKVTQSSRYLVKRTGEKVFLECVQDMDHENMFWYRQDPGLGLRLIYFSYDVKMKEKGDIPEGYSVSREKKERFSLILESASTNQTSMYLCASSAPNTDTQYFGPGTRLTVL.